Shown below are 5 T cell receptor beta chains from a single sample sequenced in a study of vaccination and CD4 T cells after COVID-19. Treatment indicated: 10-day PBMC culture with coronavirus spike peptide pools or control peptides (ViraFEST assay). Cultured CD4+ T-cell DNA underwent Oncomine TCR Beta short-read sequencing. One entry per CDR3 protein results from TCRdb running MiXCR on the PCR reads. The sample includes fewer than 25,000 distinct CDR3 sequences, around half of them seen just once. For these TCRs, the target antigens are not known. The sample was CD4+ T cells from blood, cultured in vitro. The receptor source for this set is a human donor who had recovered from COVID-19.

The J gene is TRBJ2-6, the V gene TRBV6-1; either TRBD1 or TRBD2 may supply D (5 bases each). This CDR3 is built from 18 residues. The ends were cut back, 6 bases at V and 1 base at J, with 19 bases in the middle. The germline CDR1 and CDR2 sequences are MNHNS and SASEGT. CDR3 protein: CASRRLRQRVSGANVLTF. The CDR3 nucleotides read TGTGCCAGCAGACGCCTTAGACAGAGGGTTTCTGGGGCCAACGTCCTGACTTTC.

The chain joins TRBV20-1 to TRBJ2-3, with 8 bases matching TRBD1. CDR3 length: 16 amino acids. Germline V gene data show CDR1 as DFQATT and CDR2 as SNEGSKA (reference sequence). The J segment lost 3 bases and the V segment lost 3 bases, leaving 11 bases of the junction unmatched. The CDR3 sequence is CSASTGGMSGTDTQYF. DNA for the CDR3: TGCAGTGCTAGTACAGGGGGGATGTCGGGGACAGATACGCAGTATTTT.

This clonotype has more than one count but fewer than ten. The CDR3 DNA reads TGTGCCAGCAGCTCCCTGGGCAGGGGGCATGGCTACACCTTC. It is translated as CASSSLGRGHGYTF. The rearrangement links TRBV11-2 to TRBJ1-2; 8 bases are a match to TRBD1. The length of the CDR3 is 14 residues. Germline assignment: CDR1 SGHAT and CDR2 FQNNGV. V lost 4 bases, J lost 6 bases, and 7 bases stayed unmatched. Based on the CDR3 plus reference TRBV11-2 and TRBJ1-2, the full variable domain is EAGVAQSPRYKIIEKRQSVAFWCNPISGHATLYWYQQILGQGPKLLIQFQNNGVVDDSQLPKDRFSAERLKGVDSTLKIQPAKLEDSAVYLCASSSLGRGHGYTFGSGTRLTVV.

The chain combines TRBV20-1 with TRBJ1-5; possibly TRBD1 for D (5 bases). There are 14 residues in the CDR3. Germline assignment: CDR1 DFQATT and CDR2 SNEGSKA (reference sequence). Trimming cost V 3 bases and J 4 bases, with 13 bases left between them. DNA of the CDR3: TGCAGTGCTAGCGTAGGGTCAGGGAATCAGCCCCAGCATTTT. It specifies CSASVGSGNQPQHF.

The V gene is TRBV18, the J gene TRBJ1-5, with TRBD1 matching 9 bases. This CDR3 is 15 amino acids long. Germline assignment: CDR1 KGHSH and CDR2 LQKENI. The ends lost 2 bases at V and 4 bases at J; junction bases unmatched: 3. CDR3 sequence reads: CASSPSGTGNQPQHF. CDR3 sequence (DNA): TGTGCCAGCTCACCATCCGGGACAGGGAATCAGCCCCAGCATTTT.